This T cell receptor beta chain was identified in a study of blood T cell repertoires in COVID-19. Study-wide context: Samples of COVID-19 (acute and convalescent) were obtained from the United States, Italy and Spain.

Measured with immunoSEQ multiplex PCR; TCRdb has only the in-frame clones, and not every one. The table lists roughly 290,000 clones, approximately 85% of them singletons. V was clipped by 5 bases and J by 9 bases; unmatched bases: 10. Germline values: CDR1 SGHAT, CDR2 FQNNGV. There are 14 residues in the CDR3. The chain has TRBV11-2 and TRBJ1-5; 7 bases fit TRBD1. The source of this sequence is a woman aged 25 to 39 who had recovered from COVID-19. The specimen sequenced was PBMCs or T cells enriched from blood (not recorded which). The CDR3, as DNA: TGTGCCAGCAGCCTACGACAGGGCGCGTGGCCCCAGCATTTT. Amino acid sequence: CASSLRQGAWPQHF.